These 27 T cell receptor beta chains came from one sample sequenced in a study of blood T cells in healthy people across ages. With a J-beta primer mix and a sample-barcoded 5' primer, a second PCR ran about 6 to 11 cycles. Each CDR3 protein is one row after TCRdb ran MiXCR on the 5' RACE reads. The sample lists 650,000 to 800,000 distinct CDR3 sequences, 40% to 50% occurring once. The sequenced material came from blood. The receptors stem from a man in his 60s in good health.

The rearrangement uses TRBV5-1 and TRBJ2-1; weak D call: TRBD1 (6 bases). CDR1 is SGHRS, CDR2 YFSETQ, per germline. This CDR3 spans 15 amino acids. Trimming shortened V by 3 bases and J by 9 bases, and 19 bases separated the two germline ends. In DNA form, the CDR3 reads TGCGCCAGCAGCTCCAGGGGTACCCTTGGCGGTGAGCAGTTCTTC. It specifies CASSSRGTLGGEQFF.

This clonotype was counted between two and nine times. In nucleotides, the CDR3 is TGCAGTGCTAGAGACCGGACAGGGGGCAATTCACCCCTCCACTTT. Encoded protein: CSARDRTGGNSPLHF. The rearrangement links TRBV20-1 to TRBJ1-6; 11 bases align to TRBD1. Losses at the gene ends were 0 bases for V and 7 bases for J; bases not matched to a gene: 2. Germline CDR1 is DFQATT and CDR2 is SNEGSKA (reference sequence). The CDR3 totals 15 residues.

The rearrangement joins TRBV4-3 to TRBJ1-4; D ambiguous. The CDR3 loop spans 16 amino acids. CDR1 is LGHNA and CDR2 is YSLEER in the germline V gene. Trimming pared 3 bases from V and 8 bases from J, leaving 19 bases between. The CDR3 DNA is TGCGCCAGCAGCCAGAACACAGTGGGATTAGGCGAAAAACTGTTTTTT. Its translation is CASSQNTVGLGEKLFF.

The CDR3 DNA reads TGTGCCAGCAGTTTCCCCGGACAGGGTAACTACGAGCAGTACTTC. Translating gives CASSFPGQGNYEQYF. This chain uses TRBV6-2 or TRBV6-3 with TRBJ2-5, with 8 bases that match TRBD1. The DNA end is a closer match to TRBJ2-7, so the J assignment may be wrong. Germline CDR1 reads MNHEY; CDR2 reads SVGEGT. The CDR3 has 15 amino acids.

The CDR3 DNA is TGTGCCAGCAGCGAACAGGCCGATAATTCACCCCTCCACTTT. Its protein product is CASSEQADNSPLHF. This chain uses TRBV9 with TRBJ1-6; TRBD1 is a possible D gene (5 bases). The CDR3 is 14 amino acids. The V and J ends lost 3 bases and 5 bases respectively, with 9 bases between them. Germline CDR1 and CDR2: SGDLS and YYNGEE.

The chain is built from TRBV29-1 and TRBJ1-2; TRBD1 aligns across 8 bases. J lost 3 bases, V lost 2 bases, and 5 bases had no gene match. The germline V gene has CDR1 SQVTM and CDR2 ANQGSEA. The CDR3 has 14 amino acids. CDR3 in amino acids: CSVEPRGHDYGYTF. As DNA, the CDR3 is TGCAGCGTTGAACCCAGGGGGCATGACTATGGCTACACCTTC.

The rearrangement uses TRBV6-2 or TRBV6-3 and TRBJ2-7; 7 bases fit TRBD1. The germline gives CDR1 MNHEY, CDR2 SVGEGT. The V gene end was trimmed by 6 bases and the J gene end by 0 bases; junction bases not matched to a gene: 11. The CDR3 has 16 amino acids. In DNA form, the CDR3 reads TGTGCCAGCAGCTCGAGACAGGGTAGGAGCTCCTACGAGCAGTACTTC. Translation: CASSSRQGRSSYEQYF.

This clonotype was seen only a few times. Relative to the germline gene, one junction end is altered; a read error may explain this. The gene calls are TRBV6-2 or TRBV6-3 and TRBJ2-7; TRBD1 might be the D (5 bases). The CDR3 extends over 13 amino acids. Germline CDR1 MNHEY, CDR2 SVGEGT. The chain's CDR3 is CASSDSMGHEQYF. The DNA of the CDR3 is TGTGCCAGCAGTGACTCGATGGGGCACGAGCAGTACTTC.

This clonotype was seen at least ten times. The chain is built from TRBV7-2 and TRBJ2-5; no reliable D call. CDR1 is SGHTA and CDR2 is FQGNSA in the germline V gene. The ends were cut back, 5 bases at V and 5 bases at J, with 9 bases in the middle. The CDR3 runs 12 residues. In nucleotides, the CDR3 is TGTGCCAGCAGCCTAAACCGGGAGACCCAGTACTTC. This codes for CASSLNRETQYF.

This CDR3 reads CASSLPRSTDTQYF. The CDR3 DNA reads TGTGCCAGCAGCTTGCCGCGTAGCACAGATACGCAGTATTTT. V and J are TRBV5-6 and TRBJ2-3; the D is unclear. The CDR3 is made up of 14 amino acids. Deletions cut 1 base from V and 0 bases from J, with 6 bases between. Germline V CDR1 and CDR2: SGHDT, YYEEEE.

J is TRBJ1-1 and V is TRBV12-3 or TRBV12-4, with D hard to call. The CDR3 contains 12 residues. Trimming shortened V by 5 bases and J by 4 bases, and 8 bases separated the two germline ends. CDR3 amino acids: CASSLFVTEAFF. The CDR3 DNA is TGTGCCAGCAGTCTGTTCGTCACTGAAGCTTTCTTT.

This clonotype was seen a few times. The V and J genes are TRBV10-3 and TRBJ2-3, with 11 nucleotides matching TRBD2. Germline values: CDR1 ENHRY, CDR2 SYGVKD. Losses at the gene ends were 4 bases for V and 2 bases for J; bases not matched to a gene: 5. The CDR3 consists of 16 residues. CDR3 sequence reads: CAISAPGLADTDTQYF. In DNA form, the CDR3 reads TGTGCCATCAGTGCCCCGGGACTAGCGGACACAGATACGCAGTATTTT.

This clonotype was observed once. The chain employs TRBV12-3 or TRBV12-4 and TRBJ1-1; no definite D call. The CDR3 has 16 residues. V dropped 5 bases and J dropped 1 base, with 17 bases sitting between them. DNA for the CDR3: TGTGCCAGCAGTCCCCGGGTTTTGGTTGCGAACACTGAAGCTTTCTTT. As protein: CASSPRVLVANTEAFF.

CDR3 DNA: TGTGCCAGCAGTCAATCAACAGGGATCAATCAGCCCCAGCATTTT. Its protein product is CASSQSTGINQPQHF. V is TRBV12-3 or TRBV12-4 and J is TRBJ1-5, with TRBD1 as a possible D gene (6 bases). This CDR3 contains 15 residues. Trimming shortened V by 5 bases and J by 3 bases, and 14 bases separated the two germline ends.

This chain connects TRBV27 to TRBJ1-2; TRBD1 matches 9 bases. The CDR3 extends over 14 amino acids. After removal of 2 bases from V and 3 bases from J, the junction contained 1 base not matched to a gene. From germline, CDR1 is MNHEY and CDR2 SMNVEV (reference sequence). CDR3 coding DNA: TGTGCCAGCAGTTTACGGGACAGGGACTATGGCTACACCTTC. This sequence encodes CASSLRDRDYGYTF.

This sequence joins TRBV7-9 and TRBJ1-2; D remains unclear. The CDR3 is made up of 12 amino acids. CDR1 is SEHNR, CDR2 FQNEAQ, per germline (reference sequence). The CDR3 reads CSTSGENYGYTF. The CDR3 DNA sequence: TGTTCCACCAGTGGGGAGAACTATGGCTACACCTTC.

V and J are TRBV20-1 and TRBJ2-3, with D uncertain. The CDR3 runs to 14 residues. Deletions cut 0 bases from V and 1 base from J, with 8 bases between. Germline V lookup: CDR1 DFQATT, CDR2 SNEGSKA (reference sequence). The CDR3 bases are TGCAGTGCTAGAGATAGAGCCCGCACAGATACGCAGTATTTT. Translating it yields CSARDRARTDTQYF.

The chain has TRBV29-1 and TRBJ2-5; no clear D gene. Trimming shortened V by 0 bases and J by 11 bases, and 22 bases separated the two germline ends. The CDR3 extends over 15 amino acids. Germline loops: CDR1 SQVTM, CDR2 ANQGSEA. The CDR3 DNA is TGCAGCGTTGAAGATCGCCAGCGCTCATACAATGAGCAGTACTTC. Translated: CSVEDRQRSYNEQYF.

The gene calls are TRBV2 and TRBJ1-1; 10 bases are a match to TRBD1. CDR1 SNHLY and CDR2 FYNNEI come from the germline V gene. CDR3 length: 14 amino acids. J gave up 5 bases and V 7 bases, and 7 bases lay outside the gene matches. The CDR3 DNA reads TGTGCCAGCAAGGGACAGGGGAGGGGGACTGAAGCTTTCTTT. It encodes CASKGQGRGTEAFF.

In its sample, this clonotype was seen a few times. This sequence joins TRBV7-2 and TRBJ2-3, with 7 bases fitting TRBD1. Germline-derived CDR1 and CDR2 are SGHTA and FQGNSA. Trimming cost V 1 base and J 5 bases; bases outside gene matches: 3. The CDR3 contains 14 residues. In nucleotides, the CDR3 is TGTGCCAGCAGCTTAGACTACAGGGGAGATACGCAGTATTTT. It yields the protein CASSLDYRGDTQYF.

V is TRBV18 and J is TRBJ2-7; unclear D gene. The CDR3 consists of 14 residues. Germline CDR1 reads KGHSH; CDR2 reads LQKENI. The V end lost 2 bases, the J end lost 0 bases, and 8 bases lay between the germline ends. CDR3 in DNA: TGTGCCAGCTCACCAGACCTTAGCTCCTACGAGCAGTACTTC. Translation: CASSPDLSSYEQYF.

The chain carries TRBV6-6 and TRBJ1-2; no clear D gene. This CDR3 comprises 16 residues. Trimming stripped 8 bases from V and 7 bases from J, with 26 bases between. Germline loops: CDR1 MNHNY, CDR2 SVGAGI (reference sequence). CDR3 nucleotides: TGTGCCAGCCATCCCGCGGGTGAAGGGTTTGCTGCTGGCTACACCTTC. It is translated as CASHPAGEGFAAGYTF.

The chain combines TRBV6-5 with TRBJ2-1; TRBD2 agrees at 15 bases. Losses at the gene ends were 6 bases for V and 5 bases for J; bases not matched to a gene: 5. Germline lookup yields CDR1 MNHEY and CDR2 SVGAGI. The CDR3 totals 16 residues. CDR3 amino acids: CASSSGLAGGDNEQFF. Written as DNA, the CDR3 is TGTGCCAGCAGCTCGGGACTAGCGGGGGGTGACAATGAGCAGTTCTTC.

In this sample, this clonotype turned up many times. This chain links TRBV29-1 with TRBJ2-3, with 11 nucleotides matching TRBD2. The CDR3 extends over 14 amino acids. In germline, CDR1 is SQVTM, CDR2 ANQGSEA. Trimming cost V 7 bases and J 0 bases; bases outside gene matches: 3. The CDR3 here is CSARTSGSTDTQYF. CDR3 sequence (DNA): TGCAGCGCACGGACTAGCGGGAGCACAGATACGCAGTATTTT.

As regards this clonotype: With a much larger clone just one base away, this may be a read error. CDR3 nucleotide sequence: TGTGCCAGCAGTTTTGGGGGGCACTACAATGAGCGGTTCTTC. Protein sequence: CASSFGGHYNERFF. This chain uses TRBV28 with TRBJ2-1; D may match TRBD1 or TRBD2 (6 bases each). Germline CDR1 reads MDHEN; CDR2 reads SYDVKM. This CDR3 has 14 residues.

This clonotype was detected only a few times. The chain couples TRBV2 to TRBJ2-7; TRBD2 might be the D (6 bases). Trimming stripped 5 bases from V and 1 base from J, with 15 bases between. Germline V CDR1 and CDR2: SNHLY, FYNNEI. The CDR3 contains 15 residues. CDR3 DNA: TGTGCCAGCAGTAACCGGGACTTTAAGTCCTACGAGCAGTACTTC. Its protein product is CASSNRDFKSYEQYF.

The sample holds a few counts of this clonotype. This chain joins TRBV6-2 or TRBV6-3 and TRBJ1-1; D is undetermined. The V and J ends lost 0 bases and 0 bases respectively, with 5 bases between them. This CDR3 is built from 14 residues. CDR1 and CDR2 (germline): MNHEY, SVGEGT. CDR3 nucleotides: TGTGCCAGCAGTTACTCTACAGTGAACACTGAAGCTTTCTTT. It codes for CASSYSTVNTEAFF.